Listed below are T cell receptor beta chains from one sample, sequenced in a study of blood T cell repertoires in COVID-19. This table comes from immunoSEQ multiplex PCR, and its TCRdb copy is limited to in-frame clones, with some not included. The table has hundreds of thousands of clones, around 85% seen once. Sequencing used PBMCs or T cells enriched from blood (not recorded which). The receptors derive from a man between 40 and 49 years old who had recovered from COVID-19. CDR3s include the opening cysteine and the closing phenylalanine or tryptophan. D genes are given only for firm matches. Clone size is not always given. Where it is, it says once, few, many or a class for expanded clones.

j_call	v_call	clone_size	d_call	cdr3_aa	cdr3_nt
TRBJ1-5	TRBV27	NA	NA	CASSTGTGSNQPQHF	TGTGCCAGCAGTACCGGCACAGGTAGCAATCAGCCCCAGCATTTT
TRBJ2-5	TRBV11-2	NA	NA	CASSISRETQYF	TGTGCCAGCAGCATTAGTCGGGAGACCCAGTACTTC
TRBJ1-2	TRBV5-6	many	NA	CASSPPPHDRMRYGYTF	TGTGCCAGCAGCCCACCCCCTCATGACAGGATGAGGTATGGCTACACCTTC
TRBJ1-2	TRBV19	once	TRBD1	CASSLGQGHDGYTF	TGTGCCAGTAGCCTGGGACAGGGGCATGATGGCTACACCTTC
TRBJ2-7	TRBV3-1/TRBV3-2	NA	NA	CASSHRGGYEQYF	TGTGCCAGCAGCCACCGTGGAGGCTACGAGCAGTACTTC
TRBJ2-1	TRBV6-5	NA	TRBD2	CASIRGTSGYNEQFF	TGTGCCAGCATTCGCGGGACTAGCGGATACAATGAGCAGTTCTTC
TRBJ1-1	TRBV30	NA	NA	CARTAGMNTEAFF	TGTGCCCGGACGGCCGGGATGAACACTGAAGCTTTCTTT
TRBJ2-7	TRBV5-6	NA	TRBD2	CASSPGLAGGVYEQYF	TGTGCCAGCAGCCCGGGACTAGCGGGAGGGGTCTACGAGCAGTACTTC
TRBJ2-2	TRBV30	NA	TRBD2	CAWSRGTTNTGELFF	TGTGCCTGGAGCCGGGGGACTACGAACACCGGGGAGCTGTTTTTT
TRBJ2-3	TRBV30	NA	TRBD2	CAWSPSGSIGTQYF	TGTGCCTGGAGCCCCAGCGGGAGCATCGGTACGCAGTATTTT
TRBJ1-2	TRBV24-1	NA	NA	CATSDLNYGYTF	TGTGCCACCAGTGACCTCAACTATGGCTACACCTTC
TRBJ1-5	TRBV12-5	NA	NA	CASGFFSGGGLGQPQHF	TGTGCTAGTGGTTTTTTCTCCGGGGGGGGGCTGGGCCAGCCCCAGCATTTT
TRBJ2-1	TRBV11-3	NA	TRBD2	CASSEGTSWVNEQFF	TGTGCCAGCAGCGAGGGGACTAGCTGGGTCAATGAGCAGTTCTTC
TRBJ2-7	TRBV2	NA	NA	CASSVNNEQYF	TGTGCCAGCAGTGTCAACAACGAGCAGTACTTC
TRBJ2-1	TRBV24-1	NA	NA	CATSDLKTDPYNEQFF	TGTGCCACCAGTGATTTAAAAACAGACCCCTACAATGAGCAGTTCTTC
TRBJ1-6	TRBV18	NA	NA	CASSPRGGSEQNSPLHF	TGTGCCAGCTCACCACGGGGGGGCTCGGAACAGAATTCACCCCTCCACTTT
TRBJ2-1	TRBV7-2	NA	TRBD2	CASSLVAGGDYNEQFF	TGTGCCAGCAGCTTGGTAGCGGGAGGGGACTACAATGAGCAGTTCTTC
TRBJ1-2	TRBV20-1	NA	TRBD1	CSADRVYGYTF	TGCAGTGCGGACAGGGTCTATGGCTACACCTTC
TRBJ2-3	TRBV7-2	NA	TRBD2	CASSLAGTSGLDTQYF	TGTGCCAGCAGCTTAGCAGGGACTAGCGGCCTCGATACGCAGTATTTT
TRBJ2-1	TRBV5-1	NA	TRBD2	CASSAGLAGVAQFF	TGCGCCAGCAGCGCGGGACTAGCGGGAGTTGCACAGTTCTTC
TRBJ2-7	TRBV30	NA	NA	CAWKDSNSYEQYF	TGTGCCTGGAAAGACAGTAATTCCTACGAGCAGTACTTC
TRBJ2-7	TRBV2	NA	TRBD2	CASSESSSGSKEQYF	TGTGCCAGCAGTGAATCAAGTAGCGGGAGTAAGGAGCAGTACTTC
TRBJ1-1	TRBV4-1	NA	NA	CASSQTRKWEAFF	TGCGCCAGCAGCCAAACTAGAAAGTGGGAAGCTTTCTTT
TRBJ2-7	TRBV27	NA	NA	CASRNRVLEQYF	TGTGCCAGCAGGAACAGGGTGCTCGAGCAGTACTTC
TRBJ1-5	TRBV28	few	NA	CASTPTGAGNQPQHF	TGTGCCAGCACTCCGACTGGGGCAGGGAATCAGCCCCAGCATTTT
TRBJ2-3	TRBV3-1/TRBV3-2	once	TRBD2	CASSQVSPYLLAESTSTDTQYF	TGTGCCAGCAGCCAAGTAAGCCCGTATTTGCTAGCGGAGTCGACTAGCACAGATACGCAGTATTTT
TRBJ2-3	TRBV19	NA	TRBD1	CASSSSGTGVTDTQYF	TGTGCCAGTAGTTCATCCGGGACAGGGGTCACAGATACGCAGTATTTT
TRBJ2-1	TRBV7-3	NA	NA	CASSLNAPSSYNEQFF	TGTGCCAGCAGCTTAAACGCGCCGAGCTCCTACAATGAGCAGTTCTTC
TRBJ2-3	TRBV5-6	NA	TRBD2	CASSWATSAHRTDTQYF	TGTGCCAGCAGCTGGGCGACTAGCGCCCACCGCACAGATACGCAGTATTTT
TRBJ2-5	TRBV28	NA	TRBD1	CASSMYRGETQYF	TGTGCCAGCAGCATGTACAGGGGAGAGACCCAGTACTTC
TRBJ2-7	TRBV7-2	NA	NA	CASSARDFYEQYF	TGTGCCAGCAGCGCCCGGGACTTCTACGAGCAGTACTTC
TRBJ1-3	TRBV5-5	NA	NA	CASSLSITGVASGNTIYF	TGTGCCAGCAGCTTGAGTATCACAGGCGTCGCCTCTGGAAACACCATATATTTT
TRBJ2-7	TRBV6-2/TRBV6-3	NA	TRBD2	CASSYSRLARNEQYF	TGTGCCAGCAGTTACTCAAGACTAGCCCGCAACGAGCAGTACTTC
TRBJ1-5	TRBV6-1	NA	NA	CASSGPFSGRVNNQPQHF	TGTGCCAGCAGTGGCCCCTTTTCTGGGAGAGTGAACAATCAGCCCCAGCATTTT
TRBJ2-7	TRBV7-2	few	NA	CASSFSGYIDEQYF	TGTGCCAGCAGCTTCTCAGGGTATATCGACGAGCAGTACTTC
TRBJ2-5	TRBV10-1	NA	TRBD2	CANGTGTSGIWGCETQYF	TGCGCCAATGGTACCGGGACTAGCGGGATTTGGGGCTGCGAGACCCAGTACTTC